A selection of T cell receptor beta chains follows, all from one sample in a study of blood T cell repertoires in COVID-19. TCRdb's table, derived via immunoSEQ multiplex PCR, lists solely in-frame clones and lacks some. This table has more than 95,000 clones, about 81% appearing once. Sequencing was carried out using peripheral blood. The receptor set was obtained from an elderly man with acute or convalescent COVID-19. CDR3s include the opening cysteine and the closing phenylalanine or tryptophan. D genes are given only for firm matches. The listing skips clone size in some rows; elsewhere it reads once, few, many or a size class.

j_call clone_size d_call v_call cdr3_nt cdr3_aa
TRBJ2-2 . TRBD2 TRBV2 TGTGCCAGCCGCAGACTAGCGGACACCGGGGAGCTGTTTTTT CASRRLADTGELFF
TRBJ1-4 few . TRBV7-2 TGTGCCAGCAGCACAGACCGGTGGAGGGGTAATGAAAAACTGTTTTTT CASSTDRWRGNEKLFF
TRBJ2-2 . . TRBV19 TGTGCCAGTAGTATAGTGACCGGGTTGAACACCGGGGAGCTGTTTTTT CASSIVTGLNTGELFF
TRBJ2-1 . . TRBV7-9 TGTGCCAGCAGCCTCGCGGGGTGGGGCAATGAGCAGTTCTTC CASSLAGWGNEQFF
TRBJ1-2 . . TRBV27 TGTGCCAGCAGTTTACGACCAGGGGCTTCCTATGGCTACACCTTC CASSLRPGASYGYTF
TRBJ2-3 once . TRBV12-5 TGTGCTAGTGGTCAGGACTCCACAGATACGCAGTATTTT CASGQDSTDTQYF
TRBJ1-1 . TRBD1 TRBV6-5 TGTGCCAGCAGTTCCTTACAGGGGTACACTGAAGCTTTCTTT CASSSLQGYTEAFF
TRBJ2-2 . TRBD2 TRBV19 TGTGCCAGTAGGCCTACTAGCGGGAGACGGCGGACCGGGGAGCTGTTTTTT CASRPTSGRRRTGELFF
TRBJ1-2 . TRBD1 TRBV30 TGTGCCTGGGCCCAGGGGGCGGGGGGCTACACCTTC CAWAQGAGGYTF
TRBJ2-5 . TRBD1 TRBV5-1 TGCGCCAGCAGCCCGGACAGGGGTGAAGAGACCCAGTACTTC CASSPDRGEETQYF
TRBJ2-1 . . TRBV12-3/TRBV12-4 TGTGCCAGCTCCGGTGGAACAGGGAGGTTCTTC CASSGGTGRFF
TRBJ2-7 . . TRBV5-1 TGCGCCAGCAGCGGCCTTGGCTCCTACGAGCAGTACTTC CASSGLGSYEQYF
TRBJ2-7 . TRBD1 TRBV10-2 TGCGCCAGCAGGCCCGGGACAGGGAAGTACGAGCAGTACTTC CASRPGTGKYEQYF
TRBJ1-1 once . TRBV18 TGTGCCAGCTCACTCTCTCAGGGAGGAGACACTGAAGCTTTCTTT CASSLSQGGDTEAFF
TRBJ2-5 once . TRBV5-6 TGTGCCAGCAGCTTGTTGACGGTCTTTGTACAGGGCGAGACCCAGTACTTC CASSLLTVFVQGETQYF
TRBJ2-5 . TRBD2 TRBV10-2 TGCGCCAGCAGGGGGACTAGTAGTCGCGCGGAGACCCAGTACTTC CASRGTSSRAETQYF
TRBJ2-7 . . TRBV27 TGTGCCAGCAGGACCACAGGGCTCGAGCAGTACTTC CASRTTGLEQYF
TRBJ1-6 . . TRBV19 TGTGCCAGTAGTATAGACCCTCAGATGGGGGCGCGTTCGGCTTCACCCCTCCACTTT CASSIDPQMGARSASPLHF
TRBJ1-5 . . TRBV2 TGTGCCAGCAACAAGGGACTGAGCAATCAGCCCCAGCATTTT CASNKGLSNQPQHF
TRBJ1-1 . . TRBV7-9 TGTGCCAGCAGCCCGCGCACTGAAGCTTTCTTT CASSPRTEAFF
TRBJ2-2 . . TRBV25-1 TGTGCCAGCAGTGGTCCAGGGCTGAACACCGGGGAGCTGTTTTTT CASSGPGLNTGELFF
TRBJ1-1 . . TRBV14 TGTGCCAGCAGCCAATACAGGGCGGGTGAAGCTTTCTTT CASSQYRAGEAFF
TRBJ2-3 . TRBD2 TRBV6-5 TGTGCCAGCAGTCCCCGGGGGGGCGCAGATACGCAGTATTTT CASSPRGGADTQYF
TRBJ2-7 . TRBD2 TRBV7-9 TGTGCCAGCAGCCCAGGGACTACGCCCTACGAGCAGTACTTC CASSPGTTPYEQYF
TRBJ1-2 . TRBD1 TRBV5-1 TGCGCCAGCAGCCCCGGACAGGCGGCAGGCTACACCTTC CASSPGQAAGYTF
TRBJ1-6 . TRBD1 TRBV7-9 TGTGCCAGCAGCCCACCGGGACAGGGGTTTAGTTCACCCCTCCACTTT CASSPPGQGFSSPLHF
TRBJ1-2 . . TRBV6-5 TGTGCCAGCAGTTACTCTCAGGGCTTGGGGGGCTACACCTTC CASSYSQGLGGYTF
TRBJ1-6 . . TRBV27 TGTGCCAGCCGCCCACAGGGATGGAATTCACCCCTCCACTTT CASRPQGWNSPLHF
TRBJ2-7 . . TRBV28 TGTGCCAGCAGTTTAGTAGCCCCCTCCCACGAGCAGTACTTC CASSLVAPSHEQYF
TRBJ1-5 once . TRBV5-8 TGTGCCAGCAGCCCTCAGACAGTTTATCAGCCCCAGCATTTT CASSPQTVYQPQHF
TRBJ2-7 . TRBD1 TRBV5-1 TGCGCCAGCAGCTTGGGGGGACAGGTCGCTTTCTACGAGCAGTACTTC CASSLGGQVAFYEQYF
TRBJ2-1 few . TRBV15 TGTGCCACCAGCAGACCGGCGGGAACCTACAATGAGCAGTTCTTC CATSRPAGTYNEQFF
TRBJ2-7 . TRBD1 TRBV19 TGTGCCAGTAGTATCAAGGACAGGGGGAATCTGTACGAGCAGTACTTC CASSIKDRGNLYEQYF
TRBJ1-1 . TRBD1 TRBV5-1 TGCGCCAGCAGCTTACAGGGGGCTTGGACTGAAGCTTTCTTT CASSLQGAWTEAFF
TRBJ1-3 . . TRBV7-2 TGTGCCAGCAGCTTAGTAGGGAGGGCCTCTGGAAACACCATATATTTT CASSLVGRASGNTIYF
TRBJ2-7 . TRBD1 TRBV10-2 TGCGCCAGCATTAAGACAGGGGTACTCTCCTACGAGCAGTACTTC CASIKTGVLSYEQYF
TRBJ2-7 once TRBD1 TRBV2 TGTGCCAGCACGGAGTGGTCCGGGACAGCCGGTTCCTACGAGCAGTACTTC CASTEWSGTAGSYEQYF
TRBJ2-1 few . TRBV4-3 TGCGCCAGCAGCCCCCCCGGTCGAGGAGGGGGCCGGGAGCAGTTCTTC CASSPPGRGGGREQFF
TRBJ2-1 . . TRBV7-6 TGTGCCAGCAGCTTGGGGACTTCTAGCTCCTACAATGAGCAGTTCTTC CASSLGTSSSYNEQFF
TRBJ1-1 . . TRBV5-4 TGTGCCAGCAGCTTGGAGCTGAACACTGAAGCTTTCTTT CASSLELNTEAFF
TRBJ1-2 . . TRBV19 TGTGCCAGTAGTCGACTGCAGGGTATCCGGGGCTACACCTTC CASSRLQGIRGYTF
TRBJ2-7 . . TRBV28 TGTGCCAGCAGTTTAGGCGGCTCCTACGAGCAGTACTTC CASSLGGSYEQYF
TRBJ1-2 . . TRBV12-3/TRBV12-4 TGTGCCAGCAGGAACCGACTCCTCGGGGGCTACACCTTC CASRNRLLGGYTF
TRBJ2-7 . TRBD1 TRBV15 TGTGCCACCAGCAGGGGGACAGCTACCTACGAGCAGTACTTC CATSRGTATYEQYF
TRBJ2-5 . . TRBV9 TGTGCCAGCAGCGTAGATACTAGTTACGAGACCCAGTACTTC CASSVDTSYETQYF
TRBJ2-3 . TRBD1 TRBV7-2 TGTGCCAGCAGCTCAACTGGGACAGGGGGAGCCACAGATACGCAGTATTTT CASSSTGTGGATDTQYF
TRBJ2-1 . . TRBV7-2 TGTGCCAGCAGCTTAGTTGGGGGCCCTTACAATGAGCAGTTCTTC CASSLVGGPYNEQFF
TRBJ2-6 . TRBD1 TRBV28 TGTGCCAGCAGTAAACCGGGACAGGGGCCCTCTGGGGCCAACGTCCTGACTTTC CASSKPGQGPSGANVLTF
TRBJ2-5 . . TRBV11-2 TGTGCCAGCAGCTTAGCGGGATTTAGGCCCCAAGAGACCCAGTACTTC CASSLAGFRPQETQYF
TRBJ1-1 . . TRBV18 TGTGCCAGCTCACCATCAGGGCTACCCATGAACACTGAAGCTTTCTTT CASSPSGLPMNTEAFF
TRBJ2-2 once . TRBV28 TGTGCCAGCATGATGGGCAGGGTCGACACCGGGGAGCTGTTTTTT CASMMGRVDTGELFF
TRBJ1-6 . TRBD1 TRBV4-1 TGCGCCAGCAGCCAAGAAGGCGGACAGGTGGATTCACCCCTCCACTTT CASSQEGGQVDSPLHF
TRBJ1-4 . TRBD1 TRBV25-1 TGTGCCAGCAGGGGACAGGGAAGAGGAAAACTGTTTTTT CASRGQGRGKLFF
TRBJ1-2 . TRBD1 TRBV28 TGTGCCAGCAGTTTTGGGGGACAGGGTGCAGACTATGGCTACACCTTC CASSFGGQGADYGYTF
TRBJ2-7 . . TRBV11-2 TGTGCCAGCAGCTTAACTTCGACAGGCATAAACTCCTACGAGCAGTACTTC CASSLTSTGINSYEQYF
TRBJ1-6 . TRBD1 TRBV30 TGTGCCGGCACGGGGACAGGGAATTCACCCCTCCACTTT CAGTGTGNSPLHF
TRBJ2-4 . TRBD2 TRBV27 TGTGCCAGCAGCCCCAGACTTAGCGGGGGAGCCAAAAACATTCAGTACTTC CASSPRLSGGAKNIQYF
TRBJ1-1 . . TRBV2 TGTGCCAGCACCGGGACAATTGAAGCTTTCTTT CASTGTIEAFF
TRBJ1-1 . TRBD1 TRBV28 TGTGCCAGCAGTGGGACAGGGGGCCTTGGGGGCACTGAAGCTTTCTTT CASSGTGGLGGTEAFF
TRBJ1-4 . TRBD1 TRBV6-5 TGTGCCAGCAGTAAGGACAGGGGTGAAAAACTGTTTTTT CASSKDRGEKLFF